These 21 T cell receptor beta chains were sequenced from one sample in a study of blood T cells in healthy people across ages. PCR was performed a second time for about 7 to 11 cycles using a sample-barcoded 5' primer and a J-beta primer mix. One entry per CDR3 protein results from TCRdb running MiXCR on the 5' RACE reads. Seen here are approximately 2,000,000 distinct CDR3 sequences, 30% to 40% observed once, and the top ten hold about 23%. The sample was blood. Receptors originate from a human donor in good health.

The chain joins TRBV7-3 to TRBJ2-3; D ambiguous. Germline loops: CDR1 SGHTA, CDR2 FQGTGA. This CDR3 has 13 residues. V dropped 1 base and J dropped 4 bases, with 6 bases sitting between them. The CDR3 region has the DNA TGTGCCAGCAGCTTAAATCCGGCAGATACGCAGTATTTT. Its translation is CASSLNPADTQYF.

The chain is built from TRBV27 and TRBJ1-2, with D hard to call. Trimming took off 3 bases at V and 4 bases at J, with 12 bases between the two ends. In germline, CDR1 is MNHEY, CDR2 SMNVEV (reference sequence). This CDR3 has 14 residues. The chain's CDR3 is CASSFAGASYGYTF. In DNA form, the CDR3 reads TGTGCCAGCAGTTTTGCGGGCGCCTCCTATGGCTACACCTTC.

The V call is TRBV20-1, the J call TRBJ1-1, with D unclear. Germline CDR1 is DFQATT and CDR2 is SNEGSKA (reference sequence). The CDR3 extends over 13 amino acids. Trimming pared 2 bases from V and 7 bases from J, leaving 14 bases between. DNA for the CDR3: TGCAGTGCTAGACGACCAGGCCTCTTTGAAGCTTTCTTT. This encodes CSARRPGLFEAFF.

The chain joins TRBV4-1 to TRBJ1-1, with D unresolved. V shed 4 bases and J shed 4 bases, with 13 bases lying between them. The CDR3 runs to 14 residues. CDR1 and CDR2 from the germline V gene are MGHRA and YSYEKL. Written as DNA, the CDR3 is TGCGCCAGCAGCCCAAGGTATGGACGCACTGAAGCTTTCTTT. This gives the protein CASSPRYGRTEAFF.

The chain is built from TRBV12-3 or TRBV12-4 and TRBJ2-1; maybe TRBD1 (6 bases). V was clipped by 6 bases and J by 9 bases, with 12 bases between them. The CDR3 runs to 12 residues. CDR3 nucleotides: TGTGCCAGCAGCCATCAGGGGTCTGAGCAGTTCTTC. Encoded protein: CASSHQGSEQFF.

The chain has TRBV20-1 and TRBJ2-4; no clear D gene. Germline loops: CDR1 DFQATT, CDR2 SNEGSKA (reference sequence). The ends were cut back, 0 bases at V and 3 bases at J, with 15 bases in the middle. CDR3 length: 16 amino acids. The CDR3 loop reads CSARDPGPSGKNIQYF. The CDR3 DNA reads TGCAGTGCTAGAGATCCGGGCCCCTCGGGCAAAAACATTCAGTACTTC.

This clonotype was counted a few times. The CDR3 sequence is CSASLAGRDNEQFF. The CDR3 bases are TGCAGTGCTTCACTAGCGGGGAGAGACAATGAGCAGTTCTTC. The rearrangement links TRBV20-1 to TRBJ2-1; 10 bases match TRBD2. The CDR3 is 14 residues long. Germline CDR1 and CDR2: DFQATT and SNEGSKA (reference sequence). V shed 5 bases and J 5 bases; nucleotides not matched to a gene: 6.

This clonotype showed up just a few times. A much more abundant neighbour one base away suggests this may be a read error. This chain uses TRBV12-3 or TRBV12-4 with TRBJ2-7; no definite D call. The CDR3 is 11 amino acids. The CDR3 region has the DNA TGTACCAGCAGTAAGTCCTACGAGCAGTACTTC. It encodes CTSSKSYEQYF.

The J gene is TRBJ1-5, the V gene TRBV2; D is unclear. Germline lookup yields CDR1 SNHLY and CDR2 FYNNEI. With 3 bases removed from V and 7 bases from J, the gap between germline ends came to 13 bases. This CDR3 region has 14 residues. The CDR3 DNA reads as TGTGCCAGCAGTGATTCCAATATCGGGCAGCCCCAGCATTTT. This encodes CASSDSNIGQPQHF.

The CDR3, as DNA: TGCAGTGCCGCCACCCCTAGCGGACAAGTGGGTGAGCAGTTCTTC. It yields the protein CSAATPSGQVGEQFF. The V call is TRBV20-1, the J call TRBJ2-1, with 7 nucleotides matching TRBD2. The CDR3 extends over 15 amino acids. Trimming at V came to 6 bases and at J to 9 bases, leaving 17 bases not matched to a gene. Looked up from germline, CDR1 is DFQATT and CDR2 is SNEGSKA (reference sequence).

This clonotype was picked up a small number of times. The rearrangement links TRBV6-5 to TRBJ2-7; 10 bases are shared with TRBD2. Trimming at V came to 6 bases and at J to 1 base, leaving 3 bases not matched to a gene. The germline CDR1 and CDR2 sequences are MNHEY and SVGAGI. The CDR3 spans 14 residues. Here the CDR3 DNA reads TGTGCCAGCAGCCGGGGACTAGCGTCCTACGAGCAGTACTTC. It is translated as CASSRGLASYEQYF.

This clonotype has more than one count but fewer than ten. The chain combines TRBV10-3 with TRBJ1-1, with 7 bases fitting TRBD1. Germline lookup yields CDR1 ENHRY and CDR2 SYGVKD. The CDR3 consists of 16 residues. V lost 4 bases, J lost 0 bases, and 8 bases stayed unmatched. CDR3 nucleotides: TGTGCCATCAGTGCGGACAGGCGGATTTTGAACACTGAAGCTTTCTTT. Protein product: CAISADRRILNTEAFF.

This clonotype has a count of ten or more. One end of the junction is discordant with germline, which a read error may explain. The rearrangement uses TRBV7-8 and TRBJ2-7; 8 bases agree with TRBD1. Per the germline V gene, CDR1 is SGHVS and CDR2 is FQNEAQ. This CDR3 has 16 residues. The CDR3 loop is CASSLAGTGGSYEQYF. The CDR3 DNA is TGCGCCAGCAGCTTGGCCGGTACAGGGGGATCCTACGAGCAGTACTTC.

A single count supports this clonotype. The chain recombines TRBV6-1 with TRBJ2-1, with 12 bases fitting TRBD2. The V and J ends lost 7 bases and 4 bases, in that order; junction bases with no gene match: 14. Germline V gene sequence: CDR1 MNHNS, CDR2 SASEGT. The CDR3 is 18 amino acids. CDR3 sequence (DNA): TGTGCCAGCACTCGAAGCCCCAGGACTAGCGGGGCGTACAATGAGCAGTTCTTC. It yields the protein CASTRSPRTSGAYNEQFF.

The gene calls are TRBV3-1 and TRBJ2-5; 7 nucleotides line up with TRBD1. The J call may be wrong; the DNA end is better matched by TRBJ2-7. CDR3 length: 16 residues. Germline V gene data show CDR1 as LGHDT and CDR2 as YNNKEL (reference sequence). CDR3 sequence: CASSQKYTGVAYEQYF. CDR3 sequence (DNA): TGTGCCAGCAGCCAGAAATACACAGGGGTGGCGTACGAGCAGTACTTC.

The V and J genes are TRBV20-1 and TRBJ2-2; TRBD2 matches at 8 bases. CDR1 DFQATT and CDR2 SNEGSKA come from the germline V gene (reference sequence). This CDR3 is 14 amino acids long. J was trimmed by 3 bases and V by 5 bases; bases with no gene match: 5. The DNA of the CDR3 is TGCAGTGCTCCCGGGACTAGTCACACCGGGGAGCTGTTTTTT. It is translated as CSAPGTSHTGELFF.

This chain joins TRBV6-1 and TRBJ2-1; D gene unclear. Trimming stripped 4 bases from V and 8 bases from J, with 18 bases between. In germline, CDR1 is MNHNS, CDR2 SASEGT. The CDR3 consists of 15 residues. CDR3 loop: CASSATGSGVDEQFF. Written as DNA, the CDR3 is TGTGCCAGCAGTGCGACCGGGTCGGGTGTGGATGAGCAGTTCTTC.

This clonotype was recorded many times. The chain has TRBV20-1 and TRBJ1-2; 7 nucleotides agree with TRBD1. Germline CDR1 is DFQATT and CDR2 is SNEGSKA (reference sequence). This CDR3 spans 13 amino acids. The V gene end was trimmed by 2 bases and the J gene end by 6 bases; junction bases not matched to a gene: 6. The chain's CDR3 is CSARRADRDGYTF. For the CDR3, the DNA is TGCAGTGCTAGACGGGCAGACAGGGATGGCTACACCTTC.

This clonotype was picked up a small number of times. This rearrangement joins TRBV7-2 to TRBJ2-3; D remains unclear. This CDR3 spans 15 amino acids. The V gene's germline CDR1 is SGHTA and CDR2 FQGNSA. V shed 1 base and J shed 1 base, with 9 bases lying between them. The CDR3 DNA reads as TGTGCCAGCAGCTTAGACTGGTATCGCACAGATACGCAGTATTTT. It translates to CASSLDWYRTDTQYF.

This sequence joins TRBV6-1 and TRBJ2-3, with 8 bases aligning to TRBD2. J gave up 3 bases and V 6 bases, and 11 bases lay outside the gene matches. The CDR3 loop spans 16 amino acids. Germline-derived CDR1 and CDR2 are MNHNS and SASEGT. The CDR3 DNA reads as TGTGCCAGCAGGGAATTAGCGGGGCACGTTACAGATACGCAGTATTTT. Its protein is CASRELAGHVTDTQYF.

The V call is TRBV11-2, the J call TRBJ1-2; TRBD1 is a possible D gene (6 bases). From germline, CDR1 is SGHAT and CDR2 FQNNGV. With 5 bases removed from V and 5 bases from J, the gap between germline ends came to 18 bases. The CDR3 sequence is 15 residues long. DNA of the CDR3: TGTGCCAGCAGCCCAGGAGGGGGACCCCTTTATGGCTACACCTTC. This translates into CASSPGGGPLYGYTF.